A single sample gave rise to the 8 T cell receptor beta chains below, sequenced in a study of blood T cell repertoires in COVID-19. Data came from immunoSEQ multiplex PCR; TCRdb stores just in-frame clones and leaves some out. The data show around 170,000 clones, about 87% seen once. Sequencing was carried out using peripheral blood. These receptors all come from a woman between 25 and 40 years old with acute or convalescent COVID-19.

V usage is TRBV5-4 and J usage is TRBJ2-5, with D possibly TRBD2 on 5 matching bases. Trimming left V 4 bases short and J 7 bases short, with 17 bases between. The CDR3 runs 14 residues. The V gene's germline CDR1 is SGHNT and CDR2 YYREEE (reference sequence). The CDR3 loop is CASSPLSAVGTQYF. The CDR3 DNA reads as TGTGCCAGCAGCCCCTTGTCAGCGGTTGGGACCCAGTACTTC. The full variable domain, with the rest looked up from reference TRBV5-4 and TRBJ2-5, is ETGVTQSPTHLIKTRGQQVTLRCSSQSGHNTVSWYQQALGQGPQFIFQYYREEENGRGNFPPRFSGLQFPNYSSELNVNALELDDSALYLCASSPLSAVGTQYFGPGTRLLVL.

The CDR3 DNA reads TGTGCCAGCAGGACAACCTACAATGAGCAGTTCTTC. Translated: CASRTTYNEQFF. The chain has TRBV28 and TRBJ2-1; D gene ambiguous. V lost 6 bases, J lost 2 bases, and 5 bases lay in between. Germline CDR1 is MDHEN and CDR2 is SYDVKM. This CDR3 has 12 amino acids.

V is TRBV30 and J is TRBJ2-3; tentatively, D is TRBD1 (8 bases). The CDR3 is 13 amino acids. With 3 bases removed from V and 14 bases from J, the gap between germline ends came to 21 bases. CDR1 GTSNPN and CDR2 SVGIG come from the germline V gene (reference sequence). The CDR3: CAWRGTGAGRTYF. The DNA for the CDR3 is TGTGCCTGGAGAGGGACAGGTGCCGGGAGGACGTATTTT. Filled out from reference TRBV30 and TRBJ2-3, the complete variable domain reads SQTIHQWPATLVQPVGSPLSLECTVEGTSNPNLYWYRQAAGRGLQLLFYSVGIGQISSEVPQNLSASRPQDRQFILSSKKLLLSDSGFYLCAWRGTGAGRTYFGPGTRLTVL.

The chain has TRBV18 and TRBJ1-1; perhaps TRBD1 as D (6 bases). Germline CDR1 reads KGHSH; CDR2 reads LQKENI. This CDR3 is 13 amino acids long. V was clipped by 6 bases and J by 1 base, with 9 bases between them. The CDR3 region is CASSEDRNTEAFF. CDR3 DNA: TGTGCCAGCTCGGAGGACAGGAACACTGAAGCTTTCTTT. The full variable domain, completed using reference TRBV18 and TRBJ1-1, is NAGVMQNPRHLVRRRGQEARLRCSPMKGHSHVYWYRQLPEEGLKFMVYLQKENIIDESGMPKERFSAEFPKEGPSILRIQQVVRGDSAAYFCASSEDRNTEAFFGQGTRLTVV.

This clone was found a few times. This chain joins TRBV6-5 and TRBJ1-5; D not certain. V lost 7 bases and J 4 bases, leaving 8 bases between the germline ends. The CDR3 is made up of 12 amino acids. Germline V lookup: CDR1 MNHEY, CDR2 SVGAGI. As DNA, the CDR3 is TGTGCCAGCAACAGAAAGAATCAGCCCCAGCATTTT. It codes for CASNRKNQPQHF.

The rearrangement uses TRBV24-1 and TRBJ1-2, with D maybe TRBD1 (6 bases). Trimming removed 2 bases from V and 7 bases from J, with 16 bases in between. The CDR3 consists of 15 residues. Germline V gene lookup returns CDR1 KGHDR and CDR2 SFDVKD. The CDR3 DNA follows: TGTGCCACCAGTGATTCCTCCGGGACACCGGGTGGCTACACCTTC. It yields the protein CATSDSSGTPGGYTF.

The rearrangement uses TRBV12-3 or TRBV12-4 and TRBJ2-7, with a weak D call TRBD1 (6 bases). V was trimmed by 6 bases and J by 12 bases, leaving 18 bases between them. This CDR3 has 12 amino acids. The CDR3 sequence is CASSETDRTLYF. The CDR3 bases are TGTGCCAGCAGCGAGACGGACAGAACACTGTACTTC.

This chain uses TRBV3-1 (or the pseudogene TRBV3-2) with TRBJ2-1; 7 positions agree with TRBD2. With V trimmed by 4 bases and J by 6 bases, 9 bases remained unmatched. The V gene's germline CDR1 is LGHDT and CDR2 YNNKEL (reference sequence). This CDR3 is 15 amino acids long. CDR3 in amino acids: CASSRRGGSGNEQFF. The CDR3 DNA is TGTGCCAGCAGCCGCCGTGGCGGGAGTGGCAATGAGCAGTTCTTC.